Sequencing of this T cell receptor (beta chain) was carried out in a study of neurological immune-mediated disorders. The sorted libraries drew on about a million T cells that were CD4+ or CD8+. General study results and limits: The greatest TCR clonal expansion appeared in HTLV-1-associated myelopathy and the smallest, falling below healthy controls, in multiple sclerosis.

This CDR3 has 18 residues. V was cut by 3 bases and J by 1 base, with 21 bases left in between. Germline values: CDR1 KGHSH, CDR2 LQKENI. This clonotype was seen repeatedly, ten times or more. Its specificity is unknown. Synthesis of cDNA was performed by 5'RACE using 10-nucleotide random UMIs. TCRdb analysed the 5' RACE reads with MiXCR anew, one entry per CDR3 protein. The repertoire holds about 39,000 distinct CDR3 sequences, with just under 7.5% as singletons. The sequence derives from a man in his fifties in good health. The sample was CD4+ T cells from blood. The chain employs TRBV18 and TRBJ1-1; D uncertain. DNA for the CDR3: TGTGCCAGCTCACCTAGTATCTCCGGGCAACGATCGAACACTGAAGCTTTCTTT. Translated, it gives CASSPSISGQRSNTEAFF.